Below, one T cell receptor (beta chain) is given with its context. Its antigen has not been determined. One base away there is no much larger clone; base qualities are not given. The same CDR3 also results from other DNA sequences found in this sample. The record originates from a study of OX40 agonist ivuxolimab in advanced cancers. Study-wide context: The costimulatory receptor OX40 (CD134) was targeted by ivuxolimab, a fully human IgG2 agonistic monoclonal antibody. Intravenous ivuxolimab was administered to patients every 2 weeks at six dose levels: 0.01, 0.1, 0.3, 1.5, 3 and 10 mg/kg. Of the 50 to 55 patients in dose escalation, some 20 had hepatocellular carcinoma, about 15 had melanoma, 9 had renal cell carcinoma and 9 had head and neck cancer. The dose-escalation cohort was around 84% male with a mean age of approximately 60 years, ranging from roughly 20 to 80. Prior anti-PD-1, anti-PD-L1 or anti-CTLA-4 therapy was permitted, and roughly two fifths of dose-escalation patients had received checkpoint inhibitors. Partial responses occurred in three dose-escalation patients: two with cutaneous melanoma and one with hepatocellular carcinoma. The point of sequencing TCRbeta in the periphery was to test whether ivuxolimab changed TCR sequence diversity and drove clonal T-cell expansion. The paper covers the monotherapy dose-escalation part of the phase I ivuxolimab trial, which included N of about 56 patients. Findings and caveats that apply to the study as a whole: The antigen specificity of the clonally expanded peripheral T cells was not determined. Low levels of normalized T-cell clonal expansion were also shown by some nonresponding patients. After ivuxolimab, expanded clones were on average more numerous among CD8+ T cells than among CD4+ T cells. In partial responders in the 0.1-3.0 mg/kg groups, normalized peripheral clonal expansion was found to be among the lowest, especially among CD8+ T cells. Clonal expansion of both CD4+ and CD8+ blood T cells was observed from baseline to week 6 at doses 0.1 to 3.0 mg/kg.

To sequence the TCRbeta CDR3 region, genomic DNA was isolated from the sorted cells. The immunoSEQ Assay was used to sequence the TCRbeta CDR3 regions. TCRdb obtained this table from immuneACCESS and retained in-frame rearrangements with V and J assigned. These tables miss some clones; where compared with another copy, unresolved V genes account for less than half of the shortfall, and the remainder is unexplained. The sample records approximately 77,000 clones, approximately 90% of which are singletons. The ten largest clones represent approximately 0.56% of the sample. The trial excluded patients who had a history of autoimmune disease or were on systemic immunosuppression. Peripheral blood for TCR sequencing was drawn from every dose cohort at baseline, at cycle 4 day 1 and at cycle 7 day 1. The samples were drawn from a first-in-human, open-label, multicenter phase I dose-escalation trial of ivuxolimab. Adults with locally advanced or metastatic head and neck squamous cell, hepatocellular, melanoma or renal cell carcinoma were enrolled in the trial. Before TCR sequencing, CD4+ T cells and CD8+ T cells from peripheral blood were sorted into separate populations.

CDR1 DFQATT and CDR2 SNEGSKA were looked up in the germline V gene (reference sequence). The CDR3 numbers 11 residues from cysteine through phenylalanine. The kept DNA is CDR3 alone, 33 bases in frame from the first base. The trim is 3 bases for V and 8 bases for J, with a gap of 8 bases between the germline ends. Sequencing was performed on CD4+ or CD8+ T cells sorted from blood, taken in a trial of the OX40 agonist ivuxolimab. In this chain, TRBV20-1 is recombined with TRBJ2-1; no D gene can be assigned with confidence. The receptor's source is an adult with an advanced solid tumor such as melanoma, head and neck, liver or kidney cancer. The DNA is TGCAGTGCTAGGTGGGTAGATGAGCAGTTCTTC. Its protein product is CSARWVDEQFF.